These T cell receptor beta chains were read from a single sample in a study of T cell clones after liver transplantation. Sequencing used immunoSEQ multiplex PCR; TCRdb keeps in-frame clones, though not all of them. The data hold around 35,000 clones, with around 94% observed a single time. Material: CD8+ T cells from blood, obtained 12 months after liver transplant. The receptors were sampled from a human patient who received a liver transplant. Some T cells may have originated in the graft donor. CDR3s leave out the opening cysteine and the closing phenylalanine or tryptophan. Each record gives: J gene, V gene, CDR3 protein.

TRBJ2-1	TRBV7-9	ASSLSVLEQF
TRBJ1-1	TRBV18	ASSPLWGTRESTEAF
TRBJ2-3	TRBV27	ASSNRRDTQY
TRBJ1-2	TRBV7-9	ASSSDRGRSDYGYT
TRBJ1-5	TRBV5-1	ASSLEGGTNQPQH
TRBJ2-7	TRBV4-3	ASSRAGLAGEGSEQY
TRBJ2-7	TRBV4-3	ASSQGFEQY
TRBJ1-3	TRBV6-5	ASSLGGEGNTIY
TRBJ2-7	TRBV7-9	ASSSTQGTYYEQY
TRBJ2-2	TRBV4-1	ASSQVGRELF
TRBJ1-5	TRBV27	ASSPQGNQPQH
TRBJ2-7	TRBV28	ASSLSRNEQY
TRBJ2-7	TRBV7-9	ASSLVGRAHEQY
TRBJ2-1	TRBV7-9	ASSLEVSFSYNEQF
TRBJ1-2	TRBV29-1	SVVLGRGSTYGYT
TRBJ2-5	TRBV13	ASSLGLQGQTQY
TRBJ1-1	TRBV4-2	ASSQDAIPPNTEAF
TRBJ2-1	TRBV7-9	ASSFPSFLAREQF
TRBJ2-7	TRBV27	ASSPPPPSYEQY
TRBJ2-7	TRBV21-1	ASSISGRAYEQY
TRBJ1-1	TRBV7-9	ASSSTGETEAF
TRBJ2-1	TRBV7-5	ARSHRLAGGNEQF
TRBJ2-2	TRBV11-2	ASSFEDPGELF
TRBJ2-3	TRBV10-3	AISDSGSVRDTQY
TRBJ2-3	TRBV19	ATSGTGWDTQY
TRBJ1-2	TRBV2	ASSDGQVGYGYT
TRBJ2-3	TRBV27	ASSLIGGPTDTQY
TRBJ1-2	TRBV27	ASSPSGGANYGYT
-	TRBV18	ASSPNNNYEQY
TRBJ2-2	TRBV7-3	ASSLLPLTGELF
TRBJ1-2	TRBV20-1	STYRGGYT
TRBJ2-7	TRBV7-9	ASSPFGGVHAREQY
TRBJ2-7	TRBV29-1	SVSGDLSSYEQY
TRBJ2-7	TRBV6-5	ASSYVGTAYEQY
TRBJ2-5	TRBV14	ASRAQGGQETQY
TRBJ2-5	TRBV27	ASRRSDQETQY
TRBJ2-1	TRBV16	ASSHFRDVNEQF
TRBJ1-5	TRBV5-6	ASTLWGSNQPQH
TRBJ1-2	TRBV27	ASSSPGGAYGYT
TRBJ2-5	TRBV2	ASIPPNWGGVGETQY
TRBJ2-3	TRBV19	ASSWEQNTDTQY